This record concerns one TCR beta chain sequence. Investigators divided CD4+ cells into CD45RA+ naive and CD45RA-negative memory subsets. This entry comes from a study of shared clonotypes between healthy human individuals. The V gene's germline CDR1 is MNHNS and CDR2 SASEGT. Trimming took 4 bases from V and 5 from J; bases not matched to a gene: 11. The CDR3 length is 17 residues. Some clones are missing from TCRdb's copy, which holds only in-frame ones; the method was immunoSEQ multiplex PCR. The sample includes over a million clones, 65% to 75% seen only once; the top ten take about 1.5%. This clonotype originated in a man between 18 and 29 years old in good health. This chain joins TRBV6-1 and TRBJ2-2; 9 nucleotides agree with TRBD2. The source material was memory CD4+ T cells sorted from blood. The subset: CD45RA-negative fraction. Here the CDR3 reads CASSGLAATSGTGELFF. DNA of the CDR3: TGTGCCAGCAGTGGACTAGCGGCGACTTCGGGGACCGGGGAGCTGTTTTTT.